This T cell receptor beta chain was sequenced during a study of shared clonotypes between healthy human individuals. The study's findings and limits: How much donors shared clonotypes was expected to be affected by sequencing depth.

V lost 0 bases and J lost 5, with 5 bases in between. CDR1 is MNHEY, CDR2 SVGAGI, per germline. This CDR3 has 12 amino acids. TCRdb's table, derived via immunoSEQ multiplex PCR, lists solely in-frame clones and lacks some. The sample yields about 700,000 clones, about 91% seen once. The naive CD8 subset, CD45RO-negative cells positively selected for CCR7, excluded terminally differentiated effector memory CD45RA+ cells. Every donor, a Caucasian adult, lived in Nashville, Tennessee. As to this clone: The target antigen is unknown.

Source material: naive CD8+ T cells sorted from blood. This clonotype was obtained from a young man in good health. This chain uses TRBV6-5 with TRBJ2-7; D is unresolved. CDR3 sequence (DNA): TGTGCCAGCAGTTACTCGTCCGACGAGCAGTACTTC. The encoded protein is CASSYSSDEQYF.